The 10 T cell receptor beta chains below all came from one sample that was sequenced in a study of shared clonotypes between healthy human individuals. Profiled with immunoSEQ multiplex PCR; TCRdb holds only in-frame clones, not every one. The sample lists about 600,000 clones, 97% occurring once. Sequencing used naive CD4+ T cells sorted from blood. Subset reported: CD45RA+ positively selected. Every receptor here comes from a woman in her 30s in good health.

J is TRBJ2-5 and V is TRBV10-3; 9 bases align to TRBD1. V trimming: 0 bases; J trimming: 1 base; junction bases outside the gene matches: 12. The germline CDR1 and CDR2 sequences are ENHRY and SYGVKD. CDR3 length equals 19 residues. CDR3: CAISESGGGTGSPQETQYF. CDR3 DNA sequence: TGTGCCATCAGTGAGTCAGGGGGTGGGACAGGGAGTCCCCAAGAGACCCAGTACTTC.

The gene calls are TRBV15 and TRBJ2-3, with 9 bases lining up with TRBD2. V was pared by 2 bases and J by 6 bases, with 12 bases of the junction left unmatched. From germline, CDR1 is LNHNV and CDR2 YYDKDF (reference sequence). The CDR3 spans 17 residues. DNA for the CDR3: TGTGCCACCAGCAGAAAACTAGCGGGTGATTTCGGGGATACGCAGTATTTT. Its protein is CATSRKLAGDFGDTQYF.

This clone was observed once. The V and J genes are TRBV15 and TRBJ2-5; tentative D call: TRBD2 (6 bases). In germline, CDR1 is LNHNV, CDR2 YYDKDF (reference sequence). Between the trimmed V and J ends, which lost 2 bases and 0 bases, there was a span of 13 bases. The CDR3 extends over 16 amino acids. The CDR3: CATSRFGRDYQETQYF. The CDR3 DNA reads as TGTGCCACCAGCAGATTTGGCCGGGACTACCAAGAGACCCAGTACTTC.

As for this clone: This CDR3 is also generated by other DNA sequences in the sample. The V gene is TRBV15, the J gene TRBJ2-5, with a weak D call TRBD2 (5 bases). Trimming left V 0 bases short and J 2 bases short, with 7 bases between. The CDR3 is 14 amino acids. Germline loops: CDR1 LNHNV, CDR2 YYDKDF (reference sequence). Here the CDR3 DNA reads TGTGCCACCAGCAGAGATCGAGGGCAAGAGACCCAGTACTTC. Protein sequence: CATSRDRGQETQYF.

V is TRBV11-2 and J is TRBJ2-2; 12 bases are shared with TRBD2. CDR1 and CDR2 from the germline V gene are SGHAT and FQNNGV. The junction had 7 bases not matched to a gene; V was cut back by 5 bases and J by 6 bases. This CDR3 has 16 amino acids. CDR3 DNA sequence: TGTGCCAGCAGCCCGCTAGCGGGAGGGTCATCCGGGGAGCTGTTTTTT. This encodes CASSPLAGGSSGELFF.

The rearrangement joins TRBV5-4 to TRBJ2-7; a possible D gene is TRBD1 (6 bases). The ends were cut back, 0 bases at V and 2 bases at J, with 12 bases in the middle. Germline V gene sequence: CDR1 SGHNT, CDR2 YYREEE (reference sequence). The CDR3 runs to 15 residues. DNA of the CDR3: TGTGCCAGCAGCTTGGCCTACAGGGATACCTACGAGCAGTACTTC. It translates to CASSLAYRDTYEQYF.

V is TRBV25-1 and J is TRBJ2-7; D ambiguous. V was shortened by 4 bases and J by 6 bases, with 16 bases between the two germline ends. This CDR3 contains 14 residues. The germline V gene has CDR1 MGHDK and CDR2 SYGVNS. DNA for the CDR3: TGTGCCAGCAGTGCCCCCCCTAGGGCGGCCGAGCAGTACTTC. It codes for CASSAPPRAAEQYF.

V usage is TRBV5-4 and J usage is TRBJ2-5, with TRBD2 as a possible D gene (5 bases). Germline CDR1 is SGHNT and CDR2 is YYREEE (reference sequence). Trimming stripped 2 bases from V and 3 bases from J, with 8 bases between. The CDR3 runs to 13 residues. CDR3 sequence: CASSLVGEETQYF. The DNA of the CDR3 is TGTGCCAGCAGCTTAGTGGGAGAAGAGACCCAGTACTTC.

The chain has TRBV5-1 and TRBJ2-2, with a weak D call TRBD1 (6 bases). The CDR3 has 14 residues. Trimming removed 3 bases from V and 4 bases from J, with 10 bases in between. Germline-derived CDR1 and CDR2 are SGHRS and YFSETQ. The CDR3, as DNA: TGCGCCAGCAGCTCCACAGGGTCCACCGGGGAGCTGTTTTTT. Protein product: CASSSTGSTGELFF.

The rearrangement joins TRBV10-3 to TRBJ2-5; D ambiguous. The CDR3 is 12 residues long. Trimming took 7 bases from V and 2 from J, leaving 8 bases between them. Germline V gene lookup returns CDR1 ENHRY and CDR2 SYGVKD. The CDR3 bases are TGTGCCATCAAGGGCAGTCAAGAGACCCAGTACTTC. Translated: CAIKGSQETQYF.